The clone carrying this T cell receptor (beta chain) was recorded once. Its antigen is undetermined. The record originates from a study of cytomegalovirus exposure and HLA in healthy donors. Study results and limitations: Judged likely to be a sequencing artifact was a cluster of highly shared sequence variants. Per published accounts, TCR beta sequences correctly predicted the HLA-A and HLA-B alleles of most subjects. A few CMV-associated chains proved CMV antigen-specific in vitro. Researchers catalogued approximately 170 TCR beta chains as cytomegalovirus-associated.

Both 60 Vbeta primers and 13 Jbeta primers went into the PCR. The assay was immunoSEQ multiplex PCR, and TCRdb's table has in-frame clones only and misses some. This sample carries approximately 150,000 clones, around 77% of them seen once, and the ten largest clones take less than 4.5%. Per the germline V gene, CDR1 is WSHSY and CDR2 is SAAADI. V was clipped by 8 bases and J by 3 bases; unmatched bases: 7. CDR3 size: 13 residues. The origin of this receptor is a man aged 25-45 years in good health and CMV-seropositive. The rearrangement uses TRBV10-2 and TRBJ2-7; 7 positions agree with TRBD1. What was sequenced was PBMCs. The CDR3 protein is CASLDAGGYEQYF. CDR3 bases: TGCGCCAGCCTCGACGCAGGGGGCTACGAGCAGTACTTC.